This T cell receptor (beta chain) came from a study of T cell clonotyping in hematopoietic cell transplantation. The germline gives CDR1 GTSNPN, CDR2 SVGIG (reference sequence). V dropped 3 bases and J dropped 1 base, with 12 bases sitting between them. This CDR3 region has 14 residues. This clone was counted once. Generated by immunoSEQ multiplex PCR, the TCRdb table keeps only in-frame clones and is missing some. Among thousands of clones listed, more than 75% were seen once. Described time point: recipient sample about 28 days before transplant, after cytoreduction. The chain uses TRBV30 and TRBJ1-1; D perhaps matches TRBD1 (6 bases). The TCR was taken from a man aged 55-75 years with acute myeloid leukemia. Some clones in this sample may be carry-over from other donors' samples. Sequences were derived from peripheral blood mononuclear cells, sampled before stem cell transplant. The CDR3 DNA sequence: TGTGCCTGGAGCATTACCAGGGGGAACACTGAAGCTTTCTTT. The encoded protein is CAWSITRGNTEAFF.